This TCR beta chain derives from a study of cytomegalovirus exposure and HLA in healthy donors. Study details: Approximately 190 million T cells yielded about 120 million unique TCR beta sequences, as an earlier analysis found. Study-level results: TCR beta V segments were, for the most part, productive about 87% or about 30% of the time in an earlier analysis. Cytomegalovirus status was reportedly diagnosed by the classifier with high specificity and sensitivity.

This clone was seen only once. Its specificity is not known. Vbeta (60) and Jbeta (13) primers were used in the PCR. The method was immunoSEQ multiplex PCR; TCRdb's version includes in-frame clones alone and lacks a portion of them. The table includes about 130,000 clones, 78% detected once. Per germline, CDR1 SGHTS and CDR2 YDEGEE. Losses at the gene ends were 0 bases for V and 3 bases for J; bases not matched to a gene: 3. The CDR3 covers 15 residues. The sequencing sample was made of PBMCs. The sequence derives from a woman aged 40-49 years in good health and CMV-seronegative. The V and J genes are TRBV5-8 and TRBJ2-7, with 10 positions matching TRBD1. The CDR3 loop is CASSLETGGHYEQYF. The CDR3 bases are TGTGCCAGCAGCTTGGAGACAGGGGGCCACTACGAGCAGTACTTC.